This record looks at one T cell receptor beta chain sequence and its context. Its recognized antigen is unknown. Base qualities were left out, and no much larger clone turns up one base away. Deletion took 4 bases off V and 7 bases off J, with a span of 14 bases between the germline ends. CDR1 is given as SQVTM and CDR2 as ANQGSEA, both from the germline V gene. The CDR3 holds 13 amino acids from the cysteine to the phenylalanine. Just the 39-base CDR3 DNA is kept, in frame starting at base 1. This entry is derived from a study of technical replicates of blood from four donors (dated by TCRdb to the late 2010s). Libraries came from the immunoSEQ multiplex PCR assay. This is the immuneACCESS table as TCRdb keeps it, with only in-frame sequences that have V and J called. A part of the clones is gone; compared with another copy, unresolved V genes explain less than half, and the rest is unexplained. The sample contains about 75,000 clones, approximately 96% of them found a single time. The top ten clonotypes cover around 0.31% of the sample.

The sequence joins TRBV29-1 to TRBJ1-3; the D segment could be TRBD1, given 5 matching bases. Sequencing was done on a sample of T cells isolated from PBMCs. The sequence was obtained from a human donor in good health. The CDR3 protein: CSVGDGGLNTIYF. The bases read TGCAGCGTTGGGGACGGGGGTCTGAACACCATATATTTT.